Sequencing of this T cell receptor beta chain was carried out in a study of blood T cell repertoires in COVID-19. Study as a whole: T cells, B-cell-depleted T cells, or PBMCs supplied cDNA or gDNA.

Original analysis: Reference gene primer amplification gave nucleated cell count estimates. TCRdb's copy holds only in-frame clones and misses some; the assay was immunoSEQ multiplex PCR. That table is the source of V, J and clone size, and D and trimming were worked out from the DNA. The sample gives about 160,000 clones, roughly 81% of which show up once; under 8.5% is in the top ten. The CDR3 covers 14 residues. Germline V CDR1 and CDR2: KGHSH, LQKENI. J lost 6 bases, V lost 6 bases, and 6 bases had no gene match. The V call is TRBV18, the J call TRBJ2-1; TRBD2 aligns across 9 bases. The TCR comes from a man aged 35-49 years who had recovered from COVID-19. The specimen sequenced was peripheral blood. CDR3 nucleotide sequence: TGTGCCAGCTCGGAGCGGGAGGTCTTCAATGAGCAGTTCTTC. Its protein is CASSEREVFNEQFF.